This TCR beta chain was profiled in a study of vaccination and CD4 T cells after COVID-19 (dated by TCRdb to 2022 to 2024). For the wider study: Every convalescent patient had a positive nasal swab PCR test for SARS-CoV-2, with mild disease in 9 or 10 patients and severe disease in one. Six males and four females were included in the convalescent cohort, with two Hispanic individuals, seven Caucasians, two Asians and one multiracial person represented. Participants got two doses of the Pfizer-BioNTech BNT162b2 vaccine (n=8) or two doses of the Moderna mRNA-1273 vaccine (n=2). Post-COVID blood samples from convalescent patients were collected a median of roughly 100 days after diagnosis, with a range of about 30 to 170 days. Post-vaccine blood samples were collected a median of about 72 days after the second vaccine dose, ranging from about 12 to 250 days. For stimulating the cultures, overlapping spike peptide pools were used, derived from SARS-CoV-2 as well as from the common cold coronaviruses HCoV-NL63, HCoV-OC43 and HCoV-229E. In control cultures, a CEFX viral epitope pool was used as positive control, an HIV-1 Nef peptide pool was used as negative control, or no peptide was added. In some eleven COVID-19 convalescent patients and a few infection-naive healthy vaccine recipients, researchers compared the spike-specific CD4+ TCR repertoire from before mRNA vaccination with the repertoire from after.

From V the trimming removes 3 bases and from J it removes 6 bases, while the gene matches leave 12 bases of the junction unaccounted for. Measured from the cysteine to the phenylalanine, the CDR3 is 17 residues long. The read is trimmed to its CDR3 DNA, 51 bases read in frame from base 1. As encoded in the germline V gene, CDR1 is SGHVS while CDR2 is FNYEAQ. Worth noting for this clonotype: This receptor's antigen is unknown. No base quality information exists; no much larger clone differs at one position.

What the work shows at the level of the full study, not this receptor alone: Only a relatively small number of convalescent patients were included in the study, and early timepoints following natural infection were not analyzed. Nearly all vaccine-specific clones in convalescent patients (304 of 307) were mono-reactive for SARS-CoV-2 spike rather than cross-reactive with common cold coronaviruses. The median count of SARS-CoV-2-reactive clonotypes went up from 21 after infection to a few dozen after vaccination, although the change was not significant. Among the post-vaccine SARS-CoV-2-reactive clones in convalescent patients, a median around 85% showed up only after vaccination, which suggests vaccine-specific priming.

In the paper's terms, the treatment or condition label means: roughly 10-day PBMC culture with coronavirus spike peptide pools or control peptides (ViraFEST assay). The ViraFEST assay was used in the study, in which antigen-specific T cells were expanded with peptide pools and expanded clonotypes were subsequently identified by TCR sequencing. Positive SARS-CoV-2 PCR tests in the convalescent patients dated from March to December 2020, before Alpha, Beta and Delta variants emerged in the United States. Around 2 million PBMCs per well were cultured in IMDM with roughly 5% human AB serum and approximately 9.1 IU/ml IL-2, plus 10 ug/ml peptide pools. Half of the culture medium was replaced with fresh IL-2-containing medium on days 3 and 7. After 9 to 11 days of culture, CD4+ T cells were isolated by negative selection with the EasySep CD4+ T cell isolation kit. Ficoll-Paque Plus gradient centrifugation was used to isolate PBMCs from whole blood, and the isolated PBMCs were then either used fresh or cryopreserved at -140C. Triplicate wells were generally used for each culture condition.

Receptor libraries were prepared by PCR. DNA from cultured CD4+ T cells underwent TCR sequencing with the Oncomine TCR Beta short-read assay at the Johns Hopkins FTIC core. Genomic DNA was extracted from the cultured CD4+ T cells with the QIAamp micro DNA kit. The Oncomine TCR Beta libraries from cultured CD4+ T cells were pooled using unique dual indexes and then sequenced on an Illumina iSeq 100. Concerning the study's data processing: Non-productive sequences were removed, and CDR3s not starting with C, not ending with F or W, or shorter than 7 amino acids were discarded. Antigen-specific clonotypes were identified using the MANAFEST web application through comparison of peptide-stimulated wells with reference and other culture wells. Positive clones required FDR below 0.05, an odds ratio above 5, and productive frequency above 0.1% in at least two of three replicate wells. A clonotype counted as cross-reactive if it showed significant expansion both in the SARS-CoV-2 spike wells and in at least one common cold coronavirus spike condition. Using R version 3.6.1, CDR3 homology was evaluated through Levenshtein distances (stringdist) along with unrooted phylogenetic trees (ape). In TCRdb, the public reads were trimmed at Q25 with fastp and aligned with MiXCR, with productive beta chains retained. Identical CDR3 protein sequences are pooled into one entry, listed with their most common genes and DNA. The V and J calls follow TCRdb's processing rather than the paper's. The sample records around 12,000 distinct CDR3 sequences, about 53% of which are singletons. 8% to 11% of the sample belongs to the ten largest clones.

Sequencing was done on a sample of CD4+ T cells from blood, cultured in vitro. The chain is encoded by TRBV7-6 joined to TRBJ2-7, with 12 bases matching TRBD2. The receptor comes from a human donor who had recovered from COVID-19. The sequence in DNA is TGTGCCAGCAGCTTCAGCCCCAGACTAGCGGGAGATCGCGAGCAGTACTTC. Translated, this is CASSFSPRLAGDREQYF.